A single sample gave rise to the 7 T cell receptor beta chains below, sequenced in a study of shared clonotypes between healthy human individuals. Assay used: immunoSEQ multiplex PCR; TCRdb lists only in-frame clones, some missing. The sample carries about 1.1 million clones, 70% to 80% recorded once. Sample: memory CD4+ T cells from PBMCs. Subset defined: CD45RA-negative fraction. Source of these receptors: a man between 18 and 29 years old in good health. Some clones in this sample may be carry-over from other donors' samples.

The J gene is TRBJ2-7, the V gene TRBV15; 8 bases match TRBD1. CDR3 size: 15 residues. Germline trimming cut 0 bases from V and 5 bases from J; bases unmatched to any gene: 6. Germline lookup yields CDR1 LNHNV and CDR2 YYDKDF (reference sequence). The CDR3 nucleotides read TGTGCCACCAGCAGAGACAGACAGGGGTTCCACGAGCAGTACTTC. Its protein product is CATSRDRQGFHEQYF.

The CDR3 bases are TGTGCCAGCAGCACAGAGGGGTTCGGTGAAGCTTTCTTT. Amino acids: CASSTEGFGEAFF. The chain uses TRBV11-1 and TRBJ1-1; possibly TRBD1 for D (5 bases). In germline, CDR1 is SGHAT, CDR2 FQDESV (reference sequence). This CDR3 contains 13 residues. The germline V and J ends were trimmed by 5 bases and 7 bases, with 14 bases remaining between them.

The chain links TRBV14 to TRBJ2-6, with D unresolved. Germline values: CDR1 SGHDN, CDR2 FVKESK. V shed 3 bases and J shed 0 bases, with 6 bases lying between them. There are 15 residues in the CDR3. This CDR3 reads CASSHPPSGANVLTF. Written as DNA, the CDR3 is TGTGCCAGCAGCCACCCCCCCTCTGGGGCCAACGTCCTGACTTTC.

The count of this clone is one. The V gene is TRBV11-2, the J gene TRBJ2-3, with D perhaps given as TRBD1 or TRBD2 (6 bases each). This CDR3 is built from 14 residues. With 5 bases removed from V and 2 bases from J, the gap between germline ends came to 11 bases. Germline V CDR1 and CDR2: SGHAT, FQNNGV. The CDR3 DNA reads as TGTGCCAGCAGCAGGGGGGCCTTCACAGATACGCAGTATTTT. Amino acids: CASSRGAFTDTQYF.

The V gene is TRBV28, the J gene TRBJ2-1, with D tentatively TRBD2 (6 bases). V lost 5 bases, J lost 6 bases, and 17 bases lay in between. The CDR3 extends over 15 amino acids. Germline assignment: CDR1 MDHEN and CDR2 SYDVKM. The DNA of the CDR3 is TGTGCCAGCAGTCCATCGGGACTTCCAACCAATGAGCAGTTCTTC. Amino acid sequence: CASSPSGLPTNEQFF.

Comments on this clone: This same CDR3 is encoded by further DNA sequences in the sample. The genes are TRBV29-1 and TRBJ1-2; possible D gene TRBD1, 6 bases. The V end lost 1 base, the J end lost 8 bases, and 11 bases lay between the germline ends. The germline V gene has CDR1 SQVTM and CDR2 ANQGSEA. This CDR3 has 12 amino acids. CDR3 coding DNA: TGCAGCGTTGAAGTACCGGGGGGCGGCTACACCTTC. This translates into CSVEVPGGGYTF.

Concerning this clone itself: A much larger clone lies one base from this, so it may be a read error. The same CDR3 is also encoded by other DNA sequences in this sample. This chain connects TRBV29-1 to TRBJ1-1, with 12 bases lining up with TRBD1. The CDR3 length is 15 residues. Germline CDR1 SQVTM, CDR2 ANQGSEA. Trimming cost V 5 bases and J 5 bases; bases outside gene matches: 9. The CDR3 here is CSVSPVGQGATEAFF. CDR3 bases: TGCAGCGTTTCCCCCGTGGGACAGGGGGCTACTGAAGCTTTCTTT.